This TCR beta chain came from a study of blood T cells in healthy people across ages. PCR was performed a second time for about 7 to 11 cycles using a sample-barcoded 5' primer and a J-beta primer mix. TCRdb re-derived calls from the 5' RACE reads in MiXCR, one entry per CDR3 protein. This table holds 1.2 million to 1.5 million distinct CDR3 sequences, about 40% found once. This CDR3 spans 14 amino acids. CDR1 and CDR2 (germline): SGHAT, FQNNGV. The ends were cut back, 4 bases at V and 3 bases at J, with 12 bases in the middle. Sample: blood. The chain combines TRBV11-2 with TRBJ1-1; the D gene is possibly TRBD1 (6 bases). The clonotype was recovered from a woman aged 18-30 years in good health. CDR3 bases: TGTGCCAGCAGCTATACGAACAGGGACACTGAAGCTTTCTTT. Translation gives CASSYTNRDTEAFF.